This paragraph covers one T cell receptor beta chain sequence. This clonotype was counted a single time. Which antigen it targets is not known. Base qualities are missing; no much larger clone stands one base away. Weak support is all one read offers. Peripheral blood CD8+ and CD4+ T cells from healthy donors, Susac syndrome patients and multiple sclerosis patients were profiled using high-throughput TCR beta sequencing. Susac syndrome patients met recently defined diagnostic criteria for definite or probable disease. Bulk CD8+ and CD4+ T cells were purified magnetically by negative isolation, whereas CD8+ TEMRA cells were enriched by FACS. Blood was collected in EDTA tubes and processed within 24 hours, with PBMCs isolated through density gradient centrifugation. PBMCs destined for TCR sequencing were cryopreserved in liquid nitrogen and later thawed in a 37 °C water bath. The sorted or isolated CD4+, CD8+ and CD8+ TEMRA cells had a purity of 90% or higher.

RNA was extracted using the RNeasy kit, and roughly 0.5 to 1 ug of the RNA was reverse transcribed with random hexamers. The immunoSEQ multiplex PCR assay, which covers 54 Vbeta and 13 Jbeta segments, was used to amplify TCR beta CDR3 regions. PCR amplification bias was corrected by using a synthetic template baseline for primer optimization and computational correction. For the original study's pipeline: Reads were assigned to V, D and J genes according to IMGT and analyzed in immunoSEQ Analyzer, with only productive sequences retained. To calculate clonality, Shannon entropy was normalized by log2 of the number of productive unique sequences and then subtracted from one. For each patient and control, public and private clones were evaluated among the 100 most prevalent clones. Clones were defined as Susac-specific if absent from the healthy and MS cohorts, from around 1,000 published viral clones and from other ImmuneACCESS disease sequences. TCRdb itself trimmed the public reads at Q25 with fastp, ran MiXCR and retained productive beta chains. Each entry is one CDR3 protein sequence, shown with its most common DNA and genes. Clone size and V and J calls follow TCRdb, not the original study. For this sample there are just under 95,000 distinct CDR3 sequences; roughly 94% appear just once. The ten largest make up less than 0.4% of the sample.

The data stem from a study of CD8 T cells in Susac syndrome (dated by TCRdb to between 2017 and 2020). Regarding the research as a whole: Of the Susac syndrome patients who were sequenced, roughly 8 were in clinical remission while six had clinically active disease. Repertoire sequencing was used to test whether CD8+ T cell activation and differentiation in Susac syndrome was antigen driven. At the time of blood withdrawal, Susac syndrome patients were either therapy-naive, taking corticosteroids (with some also receiving IVIg), or on IVIg alone. Study-wide findings and limitations: The number of individuals in the TCR sequencing and HLA analysis was acknowledged as relatively small. No clonal expansion was detected in the CD4+ T cell repertoire of Susac syndrome patients.

Taken from the germline V gene (reference sequence), the CDR1 and CDR2 loops are SGHNT and YYREEE. CDR3 length: 15 amino acids, cysteine to phenylalanine. The entry retains the CDR3 DNA only, 45 bases that are in frame from base 1. At the junction V is shortened by 4 bases and J by 0 bases, with 11 bases in between. This sequence uses TRBV5-4 and TRBJ1-3; no confident D gene assignment can be made. Input material: CD4+ T cells from PBMCs. The clonotype originates from a human donor with Susac syndrome. The bases are TGTGCCAGCAGCAACCTGGACTTCTCTGGAAACACCATATATTTT. Its amino acids are CASSNLDFSGNTIYF.